What follows describes a single T cell receptor (beta chain). Its target is not known. The PCR ran on 60 Vbeta and 13 Jbeta primers. The data were produced by immunoSEQ multiplex PCR, yet TCRdb's version contains in-frame clones alone and is incomplete. The sample yields under 200,000 clones, approximately 75% seen once. CDR1 is MNHNS and CDR2 is SASEGT in the germline V gene. This CDR3 region has 18 residues. V shed 1 base, J shed 7 bases, and the junction held 13 bases outside the gene matches. The sample is drawn from a study of cytomegalovirus exposure and HLA in healthy donors. Study-wide context: T cells numbering around 190 million yielded some 120 million unique TCR beta sequences in an earlier analysis. Study observations and caveats: Reports indicated that the classifier achieved high specificity and sensitivity in diagnosing cytomegalovirus status.

This chain uses TRBV6-1 with TRBJ1-5, with 10 bases that match TRBD1. The receptor was derived from a woman aged 18 to 35 in good health and CMV-seronegative. The specimen was PBMCs. In DNA, the CDR3 is TGTGCCAGCAGTGAAGAATGGGACAGGGGTTGGGTAAGACAGCCCCAGCATTTT. Translated: CASSEEWDRGWVRQPQHF.